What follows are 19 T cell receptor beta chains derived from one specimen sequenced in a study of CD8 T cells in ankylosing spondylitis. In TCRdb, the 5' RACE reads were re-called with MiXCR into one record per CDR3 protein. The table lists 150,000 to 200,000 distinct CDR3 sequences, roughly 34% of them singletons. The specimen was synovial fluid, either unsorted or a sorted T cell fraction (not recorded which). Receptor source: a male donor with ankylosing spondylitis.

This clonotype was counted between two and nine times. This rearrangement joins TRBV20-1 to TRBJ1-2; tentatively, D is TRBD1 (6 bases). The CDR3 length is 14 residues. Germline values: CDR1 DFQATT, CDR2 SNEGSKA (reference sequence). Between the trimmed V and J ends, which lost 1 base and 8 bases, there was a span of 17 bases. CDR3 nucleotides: TGCAGTGCTAGAGGGGGACAAGGGATCGGAGGCTACACCTTC. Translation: CSARGGQGIGGYTF.

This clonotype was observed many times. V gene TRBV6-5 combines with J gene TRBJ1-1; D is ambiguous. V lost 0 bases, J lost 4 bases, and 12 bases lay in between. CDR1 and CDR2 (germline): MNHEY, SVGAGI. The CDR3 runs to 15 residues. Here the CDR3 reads CASSYSTTRGTEAFF. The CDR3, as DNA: TGTGCCAGCAGTTACTCGACAACGCGGGGCACTGAAGCTTTCTTT.

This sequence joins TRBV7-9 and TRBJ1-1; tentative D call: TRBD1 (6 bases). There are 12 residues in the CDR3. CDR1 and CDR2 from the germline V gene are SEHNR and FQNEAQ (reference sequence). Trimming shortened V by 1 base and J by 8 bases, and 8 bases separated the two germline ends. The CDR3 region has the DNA TGTGCCAGCAGCTTAGGACAGGTCGAAGCTTTCTTT. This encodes CASSLGQVEAFF.

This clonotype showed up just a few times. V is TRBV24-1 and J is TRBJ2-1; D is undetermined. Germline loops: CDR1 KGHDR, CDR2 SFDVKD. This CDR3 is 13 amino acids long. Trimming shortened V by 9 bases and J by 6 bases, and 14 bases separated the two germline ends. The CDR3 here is CATPPPEFNEQFF. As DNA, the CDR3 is TGTGCCACCCCCCCTCCGGAGTTCAATGAGCAGTTCTTC.

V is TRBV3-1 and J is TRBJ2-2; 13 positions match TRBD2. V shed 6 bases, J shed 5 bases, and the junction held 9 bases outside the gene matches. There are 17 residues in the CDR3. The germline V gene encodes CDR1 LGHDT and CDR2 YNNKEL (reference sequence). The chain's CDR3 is CASRRTSGGLGTGELFF. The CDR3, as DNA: TGTGCCAGCAGGCGGACTAGCGGGGGCCTGGGGACCGGGGAGCTGTTTTTT.

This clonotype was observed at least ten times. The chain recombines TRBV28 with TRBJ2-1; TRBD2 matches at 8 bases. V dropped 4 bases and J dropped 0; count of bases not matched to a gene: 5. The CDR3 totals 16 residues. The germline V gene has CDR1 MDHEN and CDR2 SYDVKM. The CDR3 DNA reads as TGTGCCAGCAGTTCTCTAGCGGGTCCCTCCTACAATGAGCAGTTCTTC. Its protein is CASSSLAGPSYNEQFF.

The CDR3 DNA is TGTGCCAGCAGGCTGACCACAGGGCCTGGAAACACCATATATTTT. Encoded protein: CASRLTTGPGNTIYF. The chain carries TRBV2 and TRBJ1-3; D is perhaps TRBD1 (6 bases). Germline CDR1 SNHLY, CDR2 FYNNEI. V was cut by 6 bases and J by 2 bases, with 14 bases left in between. CDR3 length: 15 amino acids.

The CDR3 protein is CATSLTGGASETQYF. For the CDR3, the DNA is TGTGCCACCAGTTTGACAGGGGGCGCTTCGGAGACCCAGTACTTC. The genes are TRBV24-1 and TRBJ2-5, with 10 bases matching TRBD1. Per the germline V gene, CDR1 is KGHDR and CDR2 is SFDVKD. The CDR3 is made up of 15 amino acids. The V and J ends lost 6 bases and 5 bases, in that order; junction bases with no gene match: 8.

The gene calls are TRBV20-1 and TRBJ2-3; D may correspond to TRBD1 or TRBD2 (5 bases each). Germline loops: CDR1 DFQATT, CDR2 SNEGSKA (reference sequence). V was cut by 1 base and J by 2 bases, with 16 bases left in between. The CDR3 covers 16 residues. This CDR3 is CSARGLSLGVTDTQYF. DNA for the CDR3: TGCAGTGCTAGAGGCCTGAGTTTGGGGGTCACAGATACGCAGTATTTT.

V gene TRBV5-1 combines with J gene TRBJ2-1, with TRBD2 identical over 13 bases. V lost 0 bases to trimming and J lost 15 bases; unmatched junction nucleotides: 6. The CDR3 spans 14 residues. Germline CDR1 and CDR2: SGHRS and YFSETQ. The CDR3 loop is CASSLGTSGGAGFF. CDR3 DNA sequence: TGCGCCAGCAGCTTGGGGACTAGCGGGGGAGCCGGGTTCTTC.

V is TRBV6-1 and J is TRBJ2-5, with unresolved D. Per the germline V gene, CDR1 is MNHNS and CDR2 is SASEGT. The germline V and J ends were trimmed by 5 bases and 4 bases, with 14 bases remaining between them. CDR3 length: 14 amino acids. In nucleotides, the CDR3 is TGTGCCAGCAGTAATATAGGCCCCCGAGAGACCCAGTACTTC. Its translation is CASSNIGPRETQYF.

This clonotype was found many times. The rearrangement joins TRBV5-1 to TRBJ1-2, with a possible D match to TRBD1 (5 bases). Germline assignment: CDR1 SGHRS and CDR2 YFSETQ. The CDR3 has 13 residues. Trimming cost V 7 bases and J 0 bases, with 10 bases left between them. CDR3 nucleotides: TGCGCCAGCCGGGACGGAGCTAACTATGGCTACACCTTC. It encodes CASRDGANYGYTF.

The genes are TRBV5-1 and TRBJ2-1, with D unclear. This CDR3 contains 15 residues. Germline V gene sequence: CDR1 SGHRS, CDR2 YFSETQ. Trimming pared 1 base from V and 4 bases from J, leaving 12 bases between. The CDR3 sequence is CASSLRAQEYNEQFF. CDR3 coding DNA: TGCGCCAGCAGCTTGCGTGCGCAGGAGTACAATGAGCAGTTCTTC.

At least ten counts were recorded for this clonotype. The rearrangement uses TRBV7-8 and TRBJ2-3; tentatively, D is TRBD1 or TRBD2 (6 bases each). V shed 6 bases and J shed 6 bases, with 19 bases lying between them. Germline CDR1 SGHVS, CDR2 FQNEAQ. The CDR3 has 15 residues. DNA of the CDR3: TGTGCCAGCAGGAGGGGGGACTTTTCGTGGGATACGCAGTATTTT. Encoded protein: CASRRGDFSWDTQYF.

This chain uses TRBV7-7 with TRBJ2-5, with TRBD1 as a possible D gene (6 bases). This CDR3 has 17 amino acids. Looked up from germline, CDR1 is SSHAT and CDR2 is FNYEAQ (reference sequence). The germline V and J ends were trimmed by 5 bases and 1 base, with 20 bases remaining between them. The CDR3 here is CASSTGRGANLQETQYF. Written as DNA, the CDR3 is TGTGCCAGCAGCACAGGCAGGGGCGCAAATCTCCAAGAGACCCAGTACTTC.

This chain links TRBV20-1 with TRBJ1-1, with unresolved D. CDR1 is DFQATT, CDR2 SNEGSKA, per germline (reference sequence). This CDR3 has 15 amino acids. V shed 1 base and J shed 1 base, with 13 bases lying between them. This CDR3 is CSARVPVGTNTEAFF. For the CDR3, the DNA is TGCAGTGCTAGAGTACCAGTAGGTACGAACACTGAAGCTTTCTTT.

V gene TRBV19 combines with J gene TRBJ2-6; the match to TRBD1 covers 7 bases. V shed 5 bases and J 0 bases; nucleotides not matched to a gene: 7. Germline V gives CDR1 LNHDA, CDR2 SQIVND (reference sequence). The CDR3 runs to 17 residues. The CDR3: CASSDWGQHSGANVLTF. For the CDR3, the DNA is TGTGCCAGTAGTGATTGGGGACAGCACTCTGGGGCCAACGTCCTGACTTTC.

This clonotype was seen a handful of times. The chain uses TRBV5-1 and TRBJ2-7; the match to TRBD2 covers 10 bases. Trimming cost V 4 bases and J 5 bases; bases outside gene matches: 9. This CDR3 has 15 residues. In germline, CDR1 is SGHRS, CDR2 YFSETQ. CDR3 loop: CASSRSSGRTHEQYF. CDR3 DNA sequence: TGCGCCAGCAGCAGATCTAGCGGGAGAACCCACGAGCAGTACTTC.

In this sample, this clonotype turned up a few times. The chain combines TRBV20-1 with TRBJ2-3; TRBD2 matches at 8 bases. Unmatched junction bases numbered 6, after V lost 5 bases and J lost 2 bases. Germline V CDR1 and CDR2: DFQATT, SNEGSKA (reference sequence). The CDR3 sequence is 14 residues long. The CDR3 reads CSALELAVTDTQYF. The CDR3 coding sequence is TGCAGTGCTCTCGAACTAGCGGTCACAGATACGCAGTATTTT.